This T cell receptor beta chain was sequenced in a study of long-term antiretroviral therapy in people with HIV (dated by TCRdb to about 2022). For context, the study as a whole: The earliest samples were collected about a decade before the 2015 WHO recommendation for immediate ART, when ART was typically delayed until CD4 counts fell. A retrospective serial study tested whether ART initiation and durable HIV suppression were associated with changes in peripheral blood TRB repertoire composition and diversity. A total of 192 cryopreserved PBMC samples were contributed to the cohort by 30 adults with confirmed HIV infection, with samples collected serially over a mean of about 6 years (range 1-12). About 40% of the roughly 30 participants with HIV were female. No cross-contamination during QIAcube processing was shown when test extractions of a monoclonal T-cell line were performed alongside a few dozen polyclonal samples.

Overall study outcomes, separate from this receptor: ART initiation was associated with a significant increase in TRB diversity, but diversity stayed significantly below transplant donor controls even after long-term ART. Owing to limited PBMC availability, only the TCR beta chain was sequenced, without alpha chain pairing. Inferences about post-ART repertoire changes were limited because no data were available on ART adherence, viral resistance or therapy changes. Expanded TRB clones identified before ART initiation dominated the repertoire at all time points, although this dominance fluctuated and declined in many PLHIV after ART. CDR3 length ranges in HIV repertoires were narrower than in controls, and network structure suggested an antigen-experienced repertoire with only a slight naive shift after ART. The samples span the years 2004 to 2017, and the ART regimens used at that time may not be as effective as current regimens. Unsorted PBMC were profiled instead of sorted CD4+ and CD8+ T cells because pre-ART samples had limited cell numbers.

V gives up 6 bases and J gives up 1 base, and the segment between their germline ends measures 13 bases. The CDR3 goes from the cysteine to the phenylalanine over 14 residues. The retained sequence is limited to the CDR3, 42 bases, with the frame set at the first base. In the germline V gene (reference sequence), CDR1 corresponds to SGHKS and CDR2 to YYEKEE. To be included, a participant needed at least one PBMC sample from before ART initiation plus at least two post-ART samples. Every participant with HIV received treatment in the United States of America. Before DNA extraction, cryopreserved samples containing about 1-11 million PBMC were thawed and washed. At the time of the earliest PBMC sample, participants with HIV were aged between roughly 20 and 60 years. Each participant contributed PBMC samples from 1-4 timepoints before ART initiation and 2-8 timepoints after ART initiation, with a median of 7 samples. Serial HIV viral load, CD4+ T-cell count, ART history and demographic data were obtained for every participant. Genomic DNA was extracted from unsorted PBMC with a Qiagen kit on a QIAcube, processed in batches of 12 samples.

The immunoSEQ hsTCRB v3.0 assay was used at survey level resolution for TRB variable region sequencing. A depth of roughly 35,000-55,000 T-cell genomes per sample was targeted for TRB sequencing. An Illumina MiSeq with a v3 150-cycle kit was used to sequence the pooled TRB libraries. The study's processing was this. Analysis of repertoires was carried out in R inside a reproducible Nextflow workflow spanning QC, data transformation and analysis. Custom analyses were implemented in LymphoSeq2, an R package for AIRR-Seq data exploration. Four samples that produced fewer than 5000 total TRB sequences were removed, so 200 or so HIV repertoires were analyzed. Among the roughly 190 retained HIV repertoires, some 60 were collected before ART initiation and roughly 130 were collected after ART initiation. Repertoires were downsampled to 5000 TRB nucleotide sequences, with summary statistics averaged over 100 downsampling iterations. The analysis kept only TRB sequences whose CDR3 regions were at least seven amino acids long. Two measures captured diversity: a Shannon entropy-derived clonality score and the Gini coefficient. In the repertoire networks, any two of the top 5000 CDR3 amino acid sequences were connected whenever the two sequences differed by an edit distance of one. For TRB CDR3 amino acid sequences, GLIPH2 was used to predict antigen specificity groups and MHC restriction. Known CMV, EBV, HIV or tissue antigen associations were flagged by matching CDR3 amino acid sequences against VDJdb and McPAS-TCR. Pre-ART, post-ART and control groups were compared with Wilcoxon signed-rank tests and Holm-Bonferroni correction. The table comes from immuneACCESS by way of TCRdb, which keeps in-frame sequences with V and J called. Part of the clones is missing from these tables; in studies checked, under half for an unresolved V gene and the rest for unknown reasons. The V and J calls and clone size come from that table; D and trimming were worked out from the DNA. A total of approximately 29,000 clones appear in this sample, around 90% of them only once. 4.3% of the sample lies in the top ten.

Remarks on this clone: What this receptor recognizes is not known. Base qualities are missing; no much larger clone stands one base away.

The sequencing used unsorted PBMCs, collected 5.2 years after starting antiretroviral therapy. The chain was built from TRBV5-5 and TRBJ1-1; TRBD1 might be the D gene, on 6 matching bases. This clonotype was sampled from a woman in her thirties or forties with HIV. The CDR3 reads CASTLAGANTEAFF. The sequenced DNA: TGTGCCAGCACCCTTGCAGGGGCGAACACTGAAGCTTTCTTT.